The 11 T cell receptor beta chains below come from one sample, sequenced in a study of regulatory T cells in long-lasting Graves disease. The time point here: newly diagnosed GD, antithyroid drugs for less than 3 months. The TCR library was made from RNA that had been extracted from PBMCs in TRIzol. To make TCR beta libraries, researchers used iRepertoire HTBI primers and Arm-PCR of CDR3 regions. TCRdb independently ran MiXCR on the multiplex PCR reads; one entry per CDR3 protein. The table has under 500,000 distinct CDR3 sequences, 16% seen once. This sample also appeared in a second study, on T cells in Graves' hyperthyroidism and ophthalmopathy.

The sequencing used peripheral blood mononuclear cells (PBMCs), collected at new diagnosis, from a patient treated with antithyroid drugs. The receptors shown here come from a woman in her twenties or thirties with Graves disease.

This clonotype was detected only a few times. The V gene is TRBV6-1, the J gene TRBJ1-1; possible D gene TRBD1, 5 bases. This CDR3 has 14 amino acids. Germline loops: CDR1 MNHNS, CDR2 SASEGT. V lost 7 bases and J 1 base, leaving 13 bases between the germline ends. The CDR3 sequence is CASISDSQNTEAFF. The CDR3 DNA is TGTGCCAGCATCTCTGACAGCCAGAACACTGAAGCTTTCTTT.

Many counts were recorded for this clonotype. The chain recombines TRBV12-3 or TRBV12-4 with TRBJ1-4, with D perhaps matching TRBD1 (5 bases). Trimming removed 6 bases at V and 8 bases at J, with 19 bases between. CDR3 length: 15 amino acids. This CDR3 reads CASRIQGGTGEKLFF. The DNA of the CDR3 is TGTGCCAGCAGGATCCAGGGAGGGACCGGGGAAAAACTGTTTTTT.

This clonotype was detected only a few times. The V call is TRBV12-3 or TRBV12-4, the J call TRBJ2-5; D unresolved. This CDR3 is 13 amino acids long. Deletions cut 2 bases from V and 10 bases from J, with 14 bases between. CDR3 coding DNA: TGTGCCAGCAGTTTACGGTCATCTGGAGACCAGTACTTC. This translates into CASSLRSSGDQYF.

The table lists this clonotype with many counts. The chain carries TRBV7-8 and TRBJ2-5; the D is unclear. The length of the CDR3 is 13 residues. Germline CDR1 is SGHVS and CDR2 is FQNEAQ. Trimming stripped 1 base from V and 5 bases from J, with 8 bases between. In DNA form, the CDR3 reads TGTGCCAGCAGCTTAGAGGGTTGGGAGACCCAGTACTTC. Translation: CASSLEGWETQYF.

This clonotype was counted at least ten times. V gene TRBV20-1 combines with J gene TRBJ2-7; D might be TRBD1 or TRBD2, each matching 6 bases. The V gene lost 0 bases and the J gene lost 1 base, with 19 bases spanning the gap. CDR3 length equals 17 residues. The germline V gene encodes CDR1 DFQATT and CDR2 SNEGSKA (reference sequence). Here the CDR3 reads CSARDPKGGVSSYEQYF. Here the CDR3 DNA reads TGCAGTGCTAGAGACCCTAAGGGGGGCGTGAGTTCCTACGAGCAGTACTTC.

As regards this clonotype: This may be a read error, as it is one base from a much larger clone. The rearrangement joins TRBV2 to TRBJ2-1; 10 bases map to TRBD2. V shed 5 bases, J shed 10 bases, and the junction held 11 bases outside the gene matches. Germline V gene sequence: CDR1 SNHLY, CDR2 FYNNEI. This CDR3 is built from 15 residues. DNA of the CDR3: TGTGCCAGCAGTACCGGACTAGCGGTATCCTACGAGCAGTTCTTC. Protein: CASSTGLAVSYEQFF.

This clonotype showed up just a few times. This rearrangement joins TRBV15 to TRBJ2-2, with D unclear. V was shortened by 10 bases and J by 1 base, with 10 bases between the two germline ends. This CDR3 region has 13 residues. Per the germline V gene, CDR1 is LNHNV and CDR2 is YYDKDF (reference sequence). The CDR3 loop is CAIRDENTGELFF. Here the CDR3 DNA reads TGTGCCATAAGAGACGAGAACACCGGGGAGCTGTTTTTT.

The genes are TRBV29-1 and TRBJ2-3; 8 bases match TRBD1. The length of the CDR3 is 13 residues. Germline V CDR1 and CDR2: SQVTM, ANQGSEA. Trimming took 4 bases from V and 1 from J; bases not matched to a gene: 1. The CDR3 bases are TGCAGCGTTGCGACAGGGGGCACAGATACGCAGTATTTT. It codes for CSVATGGTDTQYF.

The chain is built from TRBV19 and TRBJ2-3, with 10 bases matching TRBD2. The length of the CDR3 is 15 residues. Per the germline V gene, CDR1 is LNHDA and CDR2 is SQIVND (reference sequence). The V and J ends lost 5 bases and 5 bases, in that order; junction bases with no gene match: 7. CDR3 residues: CASSPLAGERDTQYF. The CDR3 DNA is TGTGCCAGTAGTCCGCTAGCGGGAGAGAGAGATACGCAGTATTTT.

The chain has TRBV19 and TRBJ1-2, with 7 bases aligning to TRBD1. V was clipped by 8 bases and J by 5 bases; unmatched bases: 8. Germline CDR1 LNHDA, CDR2 SQIVND (reference sequence). This CDR3 has 13 amino acids. The CDR3: CASGRGQEYGYTF. The CDR3 DNA follows: TGTGCCAGTGGGAGGGGGCAAGAGTATGGCTACACCTTC.

This clonotype was detected many times. V is TRBV6-1 and J is TRBJ2-7, with 7 bases that match TRBD2. The CDR3 is made up of 19 amino acids. V shed 2 bases, J shed 6 bases, and the junction held 22 bases outside the gene matches. Germline values: CDR1 MNHNS, CDR2 SASEGT. As DNA, the CDR3 is TGTGCCAGCAGTGAAAGGGGAGGGAGGAGCGAAAGGAGGTCGGGCGAGCAGTACTTC. It yields the protein CASSERGGRSERRSGEQYF.